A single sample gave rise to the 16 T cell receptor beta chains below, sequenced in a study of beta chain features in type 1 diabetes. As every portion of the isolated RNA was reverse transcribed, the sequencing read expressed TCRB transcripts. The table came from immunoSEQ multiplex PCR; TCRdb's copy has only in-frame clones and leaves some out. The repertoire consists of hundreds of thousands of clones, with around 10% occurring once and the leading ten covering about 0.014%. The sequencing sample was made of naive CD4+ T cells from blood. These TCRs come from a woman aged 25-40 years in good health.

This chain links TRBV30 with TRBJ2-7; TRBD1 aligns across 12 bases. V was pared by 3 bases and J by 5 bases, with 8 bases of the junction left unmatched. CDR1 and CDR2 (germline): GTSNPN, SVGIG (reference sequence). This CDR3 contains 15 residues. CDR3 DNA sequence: TGTGCCTGGAGGGCAGCCGGGACAGGGGGCCACGAGCAGTACTTC. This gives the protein CAWRAAGTGGHEQYF.

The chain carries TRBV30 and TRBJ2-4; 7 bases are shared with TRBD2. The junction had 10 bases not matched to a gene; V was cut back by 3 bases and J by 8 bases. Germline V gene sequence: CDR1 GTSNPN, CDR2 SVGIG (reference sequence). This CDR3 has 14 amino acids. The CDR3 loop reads CAWRASGRADIQYF. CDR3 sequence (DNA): TGTGCCTGGAGGGCTAGCGGCCGTGCGGACATTCAGTACTTC.

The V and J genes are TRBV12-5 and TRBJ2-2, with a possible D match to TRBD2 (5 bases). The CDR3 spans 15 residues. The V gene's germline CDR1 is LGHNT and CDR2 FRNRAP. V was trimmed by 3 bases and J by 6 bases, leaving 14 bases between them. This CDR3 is CASGFWEFTPGELFF. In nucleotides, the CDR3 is TGTGCTAGTGGTTTTTGGGAGTTTACCCCCGGGGAGCTGTTTTTT.

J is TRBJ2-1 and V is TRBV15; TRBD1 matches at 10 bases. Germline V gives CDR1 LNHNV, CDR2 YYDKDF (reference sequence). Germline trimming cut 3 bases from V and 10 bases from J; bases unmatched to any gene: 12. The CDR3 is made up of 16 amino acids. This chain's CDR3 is CATSSALWDRGFEQFF. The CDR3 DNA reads TGTGCCACCAGCAGCGCTCTATGGGACAGGGGATTCGAGCAGTTCTTC.

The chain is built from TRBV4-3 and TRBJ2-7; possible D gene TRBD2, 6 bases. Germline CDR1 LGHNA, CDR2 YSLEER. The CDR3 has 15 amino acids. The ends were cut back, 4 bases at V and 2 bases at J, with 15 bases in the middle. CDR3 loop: CASSPGTSLTYEQYF. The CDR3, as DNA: TGCGCCAGCAGCCCCGGGACTTCACTCACCTACGAGCAGTACTTC.

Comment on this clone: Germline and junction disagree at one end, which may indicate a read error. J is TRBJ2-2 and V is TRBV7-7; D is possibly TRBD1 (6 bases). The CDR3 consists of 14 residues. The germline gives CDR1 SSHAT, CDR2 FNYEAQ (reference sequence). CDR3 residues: CASSRTANTGELFF. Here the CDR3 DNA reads TGTGCTAGCAGCCGGACAGCGAACACCGGGGAGCTGTTTTTT.

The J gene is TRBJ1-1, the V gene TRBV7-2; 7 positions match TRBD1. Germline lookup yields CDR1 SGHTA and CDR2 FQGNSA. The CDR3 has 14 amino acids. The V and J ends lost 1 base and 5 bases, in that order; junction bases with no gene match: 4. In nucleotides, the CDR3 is TGTGCCAGCAGCTTAGGAGGGGGCGCTACTGAAGCTTTCTTT. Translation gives CASSLGGGATEAFF.

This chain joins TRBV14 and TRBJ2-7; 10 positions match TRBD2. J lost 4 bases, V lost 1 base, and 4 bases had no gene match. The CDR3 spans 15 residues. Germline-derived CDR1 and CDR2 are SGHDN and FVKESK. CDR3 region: CASSQASGRLYEQYF. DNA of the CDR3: TGTGCCAGCAGCCAAGCTAGCGGGAGATTGTACGAGCAGTACTTC.

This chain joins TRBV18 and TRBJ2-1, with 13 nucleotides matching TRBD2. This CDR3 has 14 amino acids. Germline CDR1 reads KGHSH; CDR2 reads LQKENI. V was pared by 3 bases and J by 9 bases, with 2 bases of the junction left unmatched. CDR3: CASSPGTSGIEQFF. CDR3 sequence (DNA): TGTGCCAGCTCACCTGGGACTAGCGGGATTGAGCAGTTCTTC.

The CDR3 spells CASSFAGTGGLETQYF. Here the CDR3 DNA reads TGCGCCAGCAGCTTCGCCGGGACAGGGGGCCTTGAGACCCAGTACTTC. The V gene is TRBV5-1, the J gene TRBJ2-5, with TRBD1 matching 12 bases. The junction had 7 bases not matched to a gene; V was cut back by 2 bases and J by 5 bases. The CDR3 is made up of 16 amino acids. Germline-derived CDR1 and CDR2 are SGHRS and YFSETQ.

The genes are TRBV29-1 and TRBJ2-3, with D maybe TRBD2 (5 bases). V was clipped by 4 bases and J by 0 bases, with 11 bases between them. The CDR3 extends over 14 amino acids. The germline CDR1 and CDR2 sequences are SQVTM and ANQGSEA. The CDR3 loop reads CSVVLSGSTDTQYF. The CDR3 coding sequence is TGCAGCGTTGTATTGAGCGGAAGCACAGATACGCAGTATTTT.

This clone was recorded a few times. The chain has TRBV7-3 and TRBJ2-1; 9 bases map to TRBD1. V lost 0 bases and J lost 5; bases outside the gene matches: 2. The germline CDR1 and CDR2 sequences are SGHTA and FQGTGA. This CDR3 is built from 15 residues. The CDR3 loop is CASSLTGTGNNEQFF. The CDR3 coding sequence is TGTGCCAGCAGCTTAACGGGGACAGGGAACAATGAGCAGTTCTTC.

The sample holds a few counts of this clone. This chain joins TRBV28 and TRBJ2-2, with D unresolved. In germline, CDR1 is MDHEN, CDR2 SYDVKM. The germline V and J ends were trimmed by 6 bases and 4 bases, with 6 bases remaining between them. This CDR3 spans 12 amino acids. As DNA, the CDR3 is TGTGCCAGCAGGGTGGCCACCGGGGAGCTGTTTTTT. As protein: CASRVATGELFF.

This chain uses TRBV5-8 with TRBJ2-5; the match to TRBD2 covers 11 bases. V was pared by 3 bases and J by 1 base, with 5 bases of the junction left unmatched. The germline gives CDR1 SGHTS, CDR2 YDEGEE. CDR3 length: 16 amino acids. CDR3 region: CASSSTGTSGQETQYF. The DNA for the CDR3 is TGTGCCAGCAGCTCCACCGGGACTAGCGGCCAAGAGACCCAGTACTTC.

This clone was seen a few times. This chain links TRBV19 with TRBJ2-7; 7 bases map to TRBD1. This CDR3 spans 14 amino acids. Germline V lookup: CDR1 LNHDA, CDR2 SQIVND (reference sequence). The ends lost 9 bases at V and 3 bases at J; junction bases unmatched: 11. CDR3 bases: TGTGCCAGCGGTAACAGGGGCAAGGACTACGAGCAGTACTTC. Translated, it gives CASGNRGKDYEQYF.

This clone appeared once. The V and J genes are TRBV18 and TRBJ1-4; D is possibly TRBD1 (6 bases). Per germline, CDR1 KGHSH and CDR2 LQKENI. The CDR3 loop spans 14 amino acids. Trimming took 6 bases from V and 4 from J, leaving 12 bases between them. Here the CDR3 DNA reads TGTGCCAGCTCTCTAGGACAGCTTAATGAAAAACTGTTTTTT. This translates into CASSLGQLNEKLFF.